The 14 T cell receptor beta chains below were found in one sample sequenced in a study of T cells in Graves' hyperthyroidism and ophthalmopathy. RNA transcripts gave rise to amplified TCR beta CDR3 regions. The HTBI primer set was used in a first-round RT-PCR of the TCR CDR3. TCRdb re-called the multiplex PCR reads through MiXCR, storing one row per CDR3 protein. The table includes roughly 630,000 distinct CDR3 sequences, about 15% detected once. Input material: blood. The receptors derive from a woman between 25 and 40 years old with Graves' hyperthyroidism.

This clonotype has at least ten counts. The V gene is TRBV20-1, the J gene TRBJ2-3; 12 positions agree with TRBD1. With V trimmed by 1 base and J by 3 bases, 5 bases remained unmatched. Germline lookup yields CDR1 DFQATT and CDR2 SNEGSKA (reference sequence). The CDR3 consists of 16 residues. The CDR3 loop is CSARARDRGRTDTQYF. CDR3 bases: TGCAGTGCTAGAGCCAGGGACAGGGGGCGGACAGATACGCAGTATTTT.

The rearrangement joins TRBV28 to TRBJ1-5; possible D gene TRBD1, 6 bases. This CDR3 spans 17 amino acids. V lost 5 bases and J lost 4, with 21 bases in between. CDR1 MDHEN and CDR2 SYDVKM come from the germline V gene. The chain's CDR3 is CASSTLEWDTWNQPQHF. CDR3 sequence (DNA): TGTGCCAGCAGTACACTCGAATGGGACACCTGGAATCAGCCCCAGCATTTT.

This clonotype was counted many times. The CDR3 protein is CASSLGGVVRHSASYEQYF. CDR3 nucleotide sequence: TGTGCCAGCAGCTTAGGGGGGGTGGTAAGGCACTCTGCTTCTTACGAGCAGTACTTC. The chain couples TRBV7-8 to TRBJ2-7, with D possibly being TRBD2 (6 bases). Trimming took 1 base from V and 4 from J, leaving 26 bases between them. The CDR3 loop spans 19 amino acids. Germline CDR1 SGHVS, CDR2 FQNEAQ.

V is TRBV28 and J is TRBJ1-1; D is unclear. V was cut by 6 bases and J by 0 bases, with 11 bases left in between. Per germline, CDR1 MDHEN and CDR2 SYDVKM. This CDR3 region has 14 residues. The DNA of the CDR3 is TGTGCCAGCAGCCCAACAGTCATGAACACTGAAGCTTTCTTT. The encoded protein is CASSPTVMNTEAFF.

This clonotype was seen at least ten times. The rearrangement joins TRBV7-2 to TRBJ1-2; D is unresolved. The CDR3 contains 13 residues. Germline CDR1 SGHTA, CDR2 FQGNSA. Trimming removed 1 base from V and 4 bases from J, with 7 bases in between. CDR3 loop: CASSLGDIYGYTF. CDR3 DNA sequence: TGTGCCAGCAGCTTAGGGGATATCTATGGCTACACCTTC.

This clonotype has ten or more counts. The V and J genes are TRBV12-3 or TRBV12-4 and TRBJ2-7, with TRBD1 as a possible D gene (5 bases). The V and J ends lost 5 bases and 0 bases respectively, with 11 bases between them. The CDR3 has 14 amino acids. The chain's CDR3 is CASSDTGGSYEQYF. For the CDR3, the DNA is TGTGCCAGCAGTGATACAGGCGGCTCCTACGAGCAGTACTTC.

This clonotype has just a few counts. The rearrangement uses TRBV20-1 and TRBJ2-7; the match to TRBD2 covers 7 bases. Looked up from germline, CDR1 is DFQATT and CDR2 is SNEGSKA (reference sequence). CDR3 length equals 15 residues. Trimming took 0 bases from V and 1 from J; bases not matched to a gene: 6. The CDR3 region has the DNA TGCAGTGCTAGAGATTCCGCGGGAGAGTCCTACGAGCAGTACTTC. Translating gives CSARDSAGESYEQYF.

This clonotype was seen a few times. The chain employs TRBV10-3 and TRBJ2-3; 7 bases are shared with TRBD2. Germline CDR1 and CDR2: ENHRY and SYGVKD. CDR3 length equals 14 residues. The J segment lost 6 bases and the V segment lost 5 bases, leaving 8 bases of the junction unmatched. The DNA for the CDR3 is TGTGCCATCAGTAGCGGGATTAATACTGATACGCAGTATTTT. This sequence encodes CAISSGINTDTQYF.

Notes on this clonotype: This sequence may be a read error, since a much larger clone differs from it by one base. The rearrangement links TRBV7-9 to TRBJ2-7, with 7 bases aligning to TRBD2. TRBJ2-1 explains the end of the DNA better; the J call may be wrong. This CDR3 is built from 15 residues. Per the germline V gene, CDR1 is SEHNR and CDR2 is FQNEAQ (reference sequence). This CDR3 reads CASSSGGGRFYEQFF. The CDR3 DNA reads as TGTGCCAGCAGCTCGGGGGGAGGCCGCTTCTACGAGCAGTTCTTC.

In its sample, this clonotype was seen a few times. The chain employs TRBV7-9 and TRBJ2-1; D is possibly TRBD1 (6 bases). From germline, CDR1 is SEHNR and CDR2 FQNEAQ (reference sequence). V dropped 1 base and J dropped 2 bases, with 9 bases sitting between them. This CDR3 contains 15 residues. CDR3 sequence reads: CASSLGWGPYNEQFF. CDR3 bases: TGTGCCAGCAGCTTAGGATGGGGGCCCTACAATGAGCAGTTCTTC.

Here the CDR3 DNA reads TGTGCCAGCAGTGAAATGGATCAGCCCCAGCATTTT. Amino acid sequence: CASSEMDQPQHF. The V and J genes are TRBV6-1 and TRBJ1-5; unclear D gene. Germline CDR1 and CDR2: MNHNS and SASEGT. Deletions cut 2 bases from V and 5 bases from J, with 4 bases between. This CDR3 is 12 amino acids long.

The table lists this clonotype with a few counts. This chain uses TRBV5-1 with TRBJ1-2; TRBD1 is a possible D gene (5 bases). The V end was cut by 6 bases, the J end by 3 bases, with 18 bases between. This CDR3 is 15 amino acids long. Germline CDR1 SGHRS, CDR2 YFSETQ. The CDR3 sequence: CASKRGLTVDYGYTF. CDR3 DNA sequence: TGCGCCAGCAAGAGGGGCCTAACTGTGGACTATGGCTACACCTTC.

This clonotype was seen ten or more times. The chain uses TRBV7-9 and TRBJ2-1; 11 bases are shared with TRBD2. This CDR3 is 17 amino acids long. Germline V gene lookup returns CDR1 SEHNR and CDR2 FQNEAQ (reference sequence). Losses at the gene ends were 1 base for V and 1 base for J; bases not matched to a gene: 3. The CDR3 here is CASSLELAGVSYNEQFF. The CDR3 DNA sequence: TGTGCCAGCAGCTTAGAACTAGCGGGAGTTTCCTACAATGAGCAGTTCTTC. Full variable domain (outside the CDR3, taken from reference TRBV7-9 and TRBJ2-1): DTGVSQNPRHKITKRGQNVTFRCDPISEHNRLYWYRQTLGQGPEFLTYFQNEAQLEKSRLLSDRFSAERPKGSFSTLEIQRTEQGDSAMYLCASSLELAGVSYNEQFFGPGTRLTVL.

The CDR3 coding sequence is TGTGCCAGCAGTCTAACAATGGGACTAGCGGGGGTAAGCTCCTACAATGAGCAGTTCTTC. It specifies CASSLTMGLAGVSSYNEQFF. The chain uses TRBV27 and TRBJ2-1, with TRBD2 matching over 14 bases. Germline V lookup: CDR1 MNHEY, CDR2 SMNVEV (reference sequence). The trim removed 5 bases at V and 0 bases at J, leaving 12 bases unmatched. CDR3 size: 20 residues.